This entry lists 23 T cell receptor beta chains sequenced from one sample in a study of identical twins. TCRdb used MiXCR to reprocess the 5' RACE reads, holding one entry per CDR3 protein. The table lists 200,000 to 250,000 distinct CDR3 sequences, about 13% of them singletons. Another study also made use of these data, one on yellow fever vaccine responses in identical twins.

Sequenced material: memory (CD45RO+) T cells sorted from blood. The receptors derive from a woman between 18 and 29 years old in good health.

The V and J genes are TRBV15 and TRBJ2-3; TRBD2 matches 8 bases. This CDR3 is 16 amino acids long. Germline V gene sequence: CDR1 LNHNV, CDR2 YYDKDF (reference sequence). The junction had 10 bases not matched to a gene; V was cut back by 6 bases and J by 2 bases. CDR3 sequence (DNA): TGTGCCACCAGTACCGGGACTAGTAGCCCCACAGATACGCAGTATTTT. Translating it yields CATSTGTSSPTDTQYF.

The chain has TRBV11-2 and TRBJ2-1; D is perhaps TRBD1 or TRBD2 (5 bases each). Germline V CDR1 and CDR2: SGHAT, FQNNGV. Trimming cost V 1 base and J 0 bases, with 7 bases left between them. There are 15 residues in the CDR3. CDR3 bases: TGTGCCAGCAGCTTAGGGGACCACTCCTACAATGAGCAGTTCTTC. Translation gives CASSLGDHSYNEQFF.

This chain uses TRBV15 with TRBJ2-3; 12 bases match TRBD2. The CDR3 length is 19 residues. Trimming at V came to 1 base and at J to 1 base, leaving 9 bases not matched to a gene. Per germline, CDR1 LNHNV and CDR2 YYDKDF (reference sequence). The DNA for the CDR3 is TGTGCCACCAGCAGAGGACTAGCGGGGGCCATTGGGGGCACAGATACGCAGTATTTT. As protein: CATSRGLAGAIGGTDTQYF. The full variable domain, rest sourced from reference TRBV15 and TRBJ2-3, is DAMVIQNPRYQVTQFGKPVTLSCSQTLNHNVMYWYQQKSSQAPKLLFHYYDKDFNNEADTPDNFQSRRPNTSFCFLDIRSPGLGDTAMYLCATSRGLAGAIGGTDTQYFGPGTRLTVL.

This clonotype was detected many times. This chain uses TRBV20-1 with TRBJ2-7; no firm D call. Germline values: CDR1 DFQATT, CDR2 SNEGSKA (reference sequence). Trimming cost V 4 bases and J 6 bases, with 16 bases left between them. This CDR3 comprises 13 residues. Here the CDR3 reads CSANLVDNGEQYF. Here the CDR3 DNA reads TGCAGTGCTAATTTAGTTGATAACGGCGAGCAGTACTTC.

This chain connects TRBV20-1 to TRBJ2-3; D may be TRBD2 (6 bases). V shed 3 bases and J shed 8 bases, with 18 bases lying between them. Germline CDR1 DFQATT, CDR2 SNEGSKA (reference sequence). The CDR3 loop spans 14 amino acids. This CDR3 is CSARTMTGEITQYF. CDR3 bases: TGCAGTGCTAGGACTATGACGGGAGAAATTACGCAGTATTTT.

This clonotype was picked up a small number of times. The V and J genes are TRBV20-1 and TRBJ2-5; the D call may be TRBD1 or TRBD2 (5 bases each). CDR3 length equals 16 residues. Germline assignment: CDR1 DFQATT and CDR2 SNEGSKA (reference sequence). V gave up 0 bases and J gave up 3 bases, with 17 bases separating them. The CDR3 sequence: CSARDPRGPSKETQYF. CDR3 in DNA: TGCAGTGCTAGAGATCCCCGGGGCCCGTCGAAAGAGACCCAGTACTTC.

The CDR3 DNA reads TGCGCCAGCAGTGAAAGGGCAGGGCAAACTGGTGGGCAGTACTTC. Translation gives CASSERAGQTGGQYF. The gene calls are TRBV10-2 and TRBJ2-7, with D tentatively TRBD1 (5 bases). From germline, CDR1 is WSHSY and CDR2 SAAADI. The CDR3 is 15 amino acids. The ends were cut back, 3 bases at V and 9 bases at J, with 21 bases in the middle.

This clonotype was observed a few times. This chain joins TRBV29-1 and TRBJ1-2; weak D call: TRBD1 (5 bases). With 1 base removed from V and 3 bases from J, the gap between germline ends came to 12 bases. From germline, CDR1 is SQVTM and CDR2 ANQGSEA. The CDR3 is made up of 14 amino acids. The CDR3 nucleotides are TGCAGCGTTGAAGGTGGGGCCCGGGACTATGGCTACACCTTC. Translation gives CSVEGGARDYGYTF.

Many counts were recorded for this clonotype. This rearrangement joins TRBV20-1 to TRBJ2-7; D uncertain. The length of the CDR3 is 14 residues. The ends were cut back, 6 bases at V and 0 bases at J, with 15 bases in the middle. Germline CDR1 reads DFQATT; CDR2 reads SNEGSKA (reference sequence). The CDR3 here is CSARTGGDSYEQYF. In DNA form, the CDR3 reads TGCAGTGCCAGGACGGGTGGGGACTCCTACGAGCAGTACTTC.

This clonotype came up a few times. The chain employs TRBV18 and TRBJ2-1, with 9 bases that match TRBD1. CDR3 length: 16 residues. Germline lookup yields CDR1 KGHSH and CDR2 LQKENI. Losses at the gene ends were 2 bases for V and 4 bases for J; bases not matched to a gene: 6. The CDR3 spells CASSPREDRGYNEQFF. The CDR3 coding sequence is TGTGCCAGCTCACCAAGGGAGGACAGGGGTTACAATGAGCAGTTCTTC.

This clonotype showed up just once. An end of the junction differs from the germline gene, which may be a read error. V and J are TRBV6-4 and TRBJ2-1, with D maybe TRBD2 (5 bases). The CDR3 spans 12 residues. Germline V gene sequence: CDR1 MRHNA, CDR2 SNTAGT. CDR3 loop: CAGSDVGKGQFF. In DNA form, the CDR3 reads TGTGCCGGCAGTGATGTCGGGAAAGGGCAGTTCTTC.

There are a few counts of this clonotype. This chain connects TRBV12-3 or TRBV12-4 to TRBJ2-1; D is uncertain. The V end lost 2 bases, the J end lost 9 bases, and 11 bases lay between the germline ends. The CDR3 covers 13 residues. The DNA for the CDR3 is TGTGCCAGCAGTTTAAAATTTGGCGGTGAGCAGTTCTTC. Translation gives CASSLKFGGEQFF.

There are a few counts of this clonotype. CDR3 region: CASRRGGPGEAFF. In DNA form, the CDR3 reads TGTGCCAGCAGGCGGGGCGGTCCAGGGGAAGCTTTCTTT. This sequence joins TRBV12-3 or TRBV12-4 and TRBJ1-1; a possible D gene is TRBD1 (5 bases). V lost 6 bases, J lost 8 bases, and 16 bases lay in between. The CDR3 spans 13 residues.

This chain joins TRBV20-1 and TRBJ2-5; possible D gene TRBD1, 6 bases. V was trimmed by 6 bases and J by 3 bases, leaving 11 bases between them. The CDR3 totals 12 residues. Looked up from germline, CDR1 is DFQATT and CDR2 is SNEGSKA (reference sequence). As DNA, the CDR3 is TGCAGTGCCCAGGGGACAAAAGAGACCCAGTACTTC. Its translation: CSAQGTKETQYF.

V and J are TRBV7-2 and TRBJ1-6, with 9 nucleotides matching TRBD1. CDR1 is SGHTA, CDR2 FQGNSA, per germline. The CDR3 totals 15 residues. V lost 5 bases to trimming and J lost 3 bases; unmatched junction nucleotides: 2. The CDR3 DNA reads as TGTGCCAGCAGCCGGGGACAGGGCTATAATTCACCCCTCCACTTT. Amino acid sequence: CASSRGQGYNSPLHF.

This clonotype showed up many times. The genes are TRBV14 and TRBJ2-2; 9 bases fit TRBD1. There are 16 residues in the CDR3. With V trimmed by 6 bases and J by 5 bases, 10 bases remained unmatched. Germline loops: CDR1 SGHDN, CDR2 FVKESK. The CDR3 DNA is TGTGCCAGCAGGACGCACGGACAGGGGAATACCGGGGAGCTGTTTTTT. It is translated as CASRTHGQGNTGELFF.

The chain links TRBV24-1 to TRBJ2-1, with 10 bases identical to TRBD2. V shed 0 bases and J 7 bases; nucleotides not matched to a gene: 11. Germline V gives CDR1 KGHDR, CDR2 SFDVKD. There are 18 residues in the CDR3. The CDR3 nucleotides are TGTGCCACCAGTGATTTGAAGTCTAGCGGGAGAGAAGTTAATGAGCAGTTCTTC. Protein product: CATSDLKSSGREVNEQFF.

This clonotype was observed at least ten times. This CDR3 reads CSARERRSGANVLTF. CDR3 nucleotide sequence: TGCAGTGCTAGAGAGCGGAGGTCCGGGGCCAACGTCCTGACTTTC. This sequence joins TRBV20-1 and TRBJ2-6; a possible D gene is TRBD2 (5 bases). Trimming removed 0 bases at V and 4 bases at J, with 10 bases between. The V gene's germline CDR1 is DFQATT and CDR2 SNEGSKA (reference sequence). CDR3 length: 15 residues.

The chain joins TRBV10-1 to TRBJ2-5; TRBD1 aligns across 9 bases. The germline CDR1 and CDR2 sequences are WNHNN and SYGVQD (reference sequence). This CDR3 is 18 amino acids long. The V gene end was trimmed by 2 bases and the J gene end by 5 bases; junction bases not matched to a gene: 15. As DNA, the CDR3 is TGCGCCAGCAGTGAGCGGGACGAAACGGACAGGGGAGGGGAGACCCAGTACTTC. This sequence encodes CASSERDETDRGGETQYF.

The table lists this clonotype with a few counts. The chain uses TRBV5-1 and TRBJ2-5; possible D gene TRBD1, 5 bases. V lost 4 bases to trimming and J lost 4 bases, with 8 bases between them. The germline V gene has CDR1 SGHRS and CDR2 YFSETQ. There are 12 residues in the CDR3. For the CDR3, the DNA is TGCGCCAGCAGCGCAACAGGAGAGACCCAGTACTTC. It yields the protein CASSATGETQYF.

This clonotype has a count of ten or more. The V and J genes are TRBV29-1 and TRBJ2-4; 7 bases line up with TRBD2. The CDR3 has 14 amino acids. Germline lookup yields CDR1 SQVTM and CDR2 ANQGSEA. V shed 4 bases and J 0 bases; nucleotides not matched to a gene: 3. Here the CDR3 reads CSVVGGVAKNIQYF. CDR3 DNA: TGCAGCGTTGTGGGGGGGGTAGCCAAAAACATTCAGTACTTC.

The rearrangement links TRBV7-2 to TRBJ2-3, with D possibly TRBD1 on 6 matching bases. Germline assignment: CDR1 SGHTA and CDR2 FQGNSA. V lost 1 base to trimming and J lost 10 bases, with 21 bases between them. This CDR3 is built from 16 residues. The CDR3 coding sequence is TGTGCCAGCAGCTTAGTTCGGGCAGGGGATAAATCGGCGCAGTATTTT. Its translation: CASSLVRAGDKSAQYF.

This clonotype was recorded a few times. The V gene is TRBV5-5, the J gene TRBJ2-7; D gene uncertain. Germline CDR1 is SGHKS and CDR2 is YYEKEE (reference sequence). Trimming shortened V by 4 bases and J by 1 base, and 12 bases separated the two germline ends. CDR3 length: 14 residues. The CDR3 reads CASSHTSASYEQYF. The CDR3 DNA is TGTGCCAGCAGCCACACTTCAGCATCCTACGAGCAGTACTTC.